The source of this T cell receptor (beta chain) is a study of cytomegalovirus exposure and HLA in healthy donors (TCRdb year 2017). Regarding the complete study: An earlier analysis of roughly 500 of the donors reported 276 Gb of sequence data and 117 million unique TCR beta sequences obtained from around 180 million T cells. An early release that covered more than 550 HLA-typed donors contained approximately 300 gigabases of sequencing data and about 84 million unique TCR sequences. Of the 300 to 500 genotyped donors, more than 75% were placed in the genetic ancestry cluster associated with self-reported Caucasian donors. The study aimed to test whether cataloging public T cell receptors could reveal signatures of past pathogen exposure. Using immunosequencing, the study profiled T cell repertoires from about 610 subjects and related those repertoires to cytomegalovirus serostatus. Besides the first cohort of approximately 710 subjects, a separate validation cohort made up of roughly 130 different subjects was used. High-throughput TCR immunosequencing, statistical association of individual TCRs with disease status, and machine learning were combined to predict cytomegalovirus infection status. A later analysis re-analyzed previously published TCR beta repertoires from roughly 600 donors and added high-resolution HLA genotyping to study TCR occurrence patterns. In the later analysis, no new phenotypic data were used to find candidate immune exposures; instead, reliance was placed on TCR beta sequences and their occurrence across donors. To decide whether each TCR beta V gene segment behaved as functional or pseudogenic, an earlier analysis of fewer than 750 of the donors relied on high-throughput TCR beta sequencing. Donor age, sex, ethnicity and CMV serostatus were compiled together with the repertoire data. In a later genetic analysis, genome-wide SNP genotypes for about 55% of the roughly 700 donors were used, and that subset was treated as a discovery cohort. All discovery cohort repertoires had been generated using a single sequencing platform. HLA typing included class I and class II loci at four-digit resolution. The number of typed donors differed by locus: about 620-640 for A, B, C, DRB1 and DQB1; some 500 for DQA1; around 580 for DPA1; and some 430 for DPB1. Because of strong linkage in the cohort, five DR-DQ haplotypes were treated as single units for association and clustering. Among about 360 genotyped donors of the cohort, an average of about 240,000 unique TCR beta nucleotide sequences were sequenced per donor, roughly 18% of them non-productive.

The research as a whole found: Linkage disequilibrium might explain the correlated functional status among segregating V segments, but an unknown experimental factor could not be excluded. At a false discovery rate of 0.05, a later analysis linked under 20,000 TCR beta sequences to specific HLA alleles. An association between a missense DCLRE1C variant and V-gene and J-gene trimming of TCR beta chains was found in a later genetic analysis and replicated in an independent cohort. This cohort had only TCR beta chains sequenced, and the lack of alpha or paired-chain data limited which features could be detected. About 17 rarely observed V segments, including chromosome 9 orphons, were excluded from the earlier analysis of 550 to 700 of the donors because counts were too low. CMV serostatus was the only immune exposure information available for the cohort. Three of the identified cytomegalovirus-associated TCR beta chains were confirmed in vitro to be specific for cytomegalovirus antigens. Across donors, most TCR sequences were observed very rarely, whereas some public TCRs were present in many individuals. It was suggested by the authors that the approach could potentially be generalized to other disease states and immunological phenotypes. When HLA alleles, especially DR and DQ, strongly co-occurred, TCR associations were difficult to assign to individual alleles. The 87-base-pair reads could not distinguish some IMGT-functional V segments, including TRBV6-2 and TRBV6-3, so those segments were excluded. A further reported finding was that TCR beta sequences accurately predicted the HLA-A and HLA-B alleles for most subjects in the first cohort. Because HLA typing was missing for some donors at each locus, association tests included only the typed subset. According to a later analysis, TCR association rates differed among HLA loci, with DRB1 alleles showing the most associated TCRs and HLA-C alleles showing the fewest. A later genetic analysis reported fewer N-insertions in productive TCRs among donors in an Asian-associated ancestry cluster than the approximately 700-donor mean. According to a later analysis, parvovirus B19, influenza, CMV and Epstein-Barr virus appeared linked to several top co-occurrence clusters. Cytomegalovirus status was reported to be diagnosed by the classifier with high specificity and sensitivity in both the original and validation cohorts. In a later analysis, HLA-associated TCR beta chains were found to be more clonally expanded and to have lower generation probabilities than equally common non-associated chains. In an earlier analysis of over 550 of the donors, most TCR beta V segments were observed in productive rearrangements about 87% or about 30% of the time, broadly matching IMGT annotations. The sequencing pipeline was judged likely to have produced a cluster of highly shared sequence variants as a technical artifact. The study listed 150 to 200 TCR beta chains as associated with cytomegalovirus. Presence/absence analyses assumed roughly uniform sequencing depth across donors, an assumption that may not hold. Most CMV-associated TCR beta chains appeared to be HLA-restricted in a later analysis, and the HLA associations seemed to be driven largely by CMV exposure.

The cohort consisted of 600 to 750 healthy bone marrow donors. Cohort members were all nominally healthy when sampled, although unrecorded immune exposures were likely present. The donor tested CMV seronegative and was one of the 352 seronegative cohort members. A peripheral blood sample was provided by each donor, and peripheral blood mononuclear cells were used for TCR beta sequencing. The Qiagen DNeasy Blood Extraction Kit was used to extract genomic DNA from the blood cell samples. As concerns this clone: Its specific antigen is unknown. No qualities accompany the bases; no much larger clone lies one base away.

The library was obtained by the immunoSEQ multiplex PCR assay. For the multiplex PCR, a mixture combining 60 forward primers for TCR Vbeta segments and 13 reverse primers for TCR Jbeta segments was used. Amplification of the CDR3 region of rearranged TCR beta genes was performed with a multiplex PCR assay on genomic DNA. Amplified TCR beta libraries were sequenced as 87-base-pair reads on the Illumina HiSeq System. In the original analysis: A later analysis counted tens of millions of unique TCR beta chains across the 650 to 800 repertoires, and approximately 11 million of these chains were shared by at least two donors. Raw reads were error-corrected and collapsed into unique sequences with a nearest-neighbor algorithm that merged closely related sequences to remove PCR and sequencing errors. Alignment of CDR3 sequences to IMGT reference sequences was used to assign V, D and J gene segments. For a sequence to be retained, a match of at least six nucleotides to both a V gene segment and a J gene segment was required. A rearrangement was called productive if the CDR3 had no stop codons and remained in frame with V and J, and every other rearrangement was called non-productive. Following IMGT convention, CDR3 was defined as the stretch from the second conserved V-encoded cysteine to the conserved J-encoded phenylalanine. Sequences without an unambiguous match to a single V gene segment were excluded from the earlier analysis of about 600 of the donors. In an earlier analysis of 450 to 750 of the donors, a V segment was called functional when productive rearrangements were above 56.7%, and segregating when the standard deviation between donors exceeded 5%. A statistical classification framework was built to diagnose cytomegalovirus status from the catalog of TCR beta chain sequences. In a later analysis, V and J genes were assigned by comparing TCR nucleotide sequences against IMGT/GENE-DB human TR gene sequences. Using the TCRdist pipeline, a later analysis assigned CDR3 sequences along with most-parsimonious VDJ recombination scenarios. In a later analysis, every TCR beta chain was defined by the combination of its CDR3 amino acid sequence and its V-gene family, and reads without a unique V-gene family were dropped. As a way to deal with suspected cross-contamination and a sequencing artifact, a later analysis dropped 450 to 600 nucleotide sequences that were highly shared and had low generation probability. In a later analysis, a clonal expansion index was calculated for each public chain from normalized within-repertoire ranks of inferred template counts. Generation probabilities in a later analysis came from a VDJ recombination model fitted to out-of-frame rearrangements, and those results were checked against IGoR. A later analysis scored TCR-TCR, TCR-HLA and TCR-CMV co-occurrence with hypergeometric tests, applying a repertoire-size bias correction to TCR pairs. In a later analysis, false discovery rates were estimated by permuting HLA or CMV assignments 20 times. In a later analysis, co-occurring TCRs were grouped using DBSCAN, with TCRdist sequence similarity added in when clustering inside HLA-allele-positive subsets. Repertoires with fewer than 30,000 or more than 120,000 public chains, plus five repertoires with anomalous nucleotide sharing, were excluded from co-occurrence clustering. The table was pulled from immuneACCESS by TCRdb, which kept in-frame rearrangements only. Such tables lose some clones; where checked, under half of the loss comes from unresolved V genes, and the rest has no known cause. D and trimming come from the DNA, and the V and J calls and clone size come from that table. In this sample the table shows around 190,000 clones, just over 75% of which occur a single time. Clones ranked in the top ten supply 1.5% to 2% of the sample.

The trim is 2 bases for V and 5 bases for J, with a gap of 7 bases between the germline ends. In the germline V gene, CDR1 corresponds to SGHAT and CDR2 to FQNNGV. Its CDR3 holds 13 amino acids, cysteine through phenylalanine. The DNA shown is the 39-base CDR3, in frame from base 1. The clonotype originates from a man aged 25-45 years in good health and CMV-seronegative. The V gene is TRBV11-2 and the J gene is TRBJ1-5, with the D segment identity uncertain. Sample: PBMCs. The base sequence is TGTGCCAGCAGCTTATCCACAGATCAGCCCCAGCATTTT. Its protein reads: CASSLSTDQPQHF.